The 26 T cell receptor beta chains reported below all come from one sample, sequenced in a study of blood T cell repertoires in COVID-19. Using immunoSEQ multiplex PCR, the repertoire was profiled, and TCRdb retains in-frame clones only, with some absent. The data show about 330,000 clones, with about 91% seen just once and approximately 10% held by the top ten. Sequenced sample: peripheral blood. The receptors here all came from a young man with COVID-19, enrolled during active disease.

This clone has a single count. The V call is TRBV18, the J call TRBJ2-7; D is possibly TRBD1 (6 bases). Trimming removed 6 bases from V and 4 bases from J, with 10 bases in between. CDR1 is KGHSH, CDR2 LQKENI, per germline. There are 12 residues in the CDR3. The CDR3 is CASSDQGYEQYF. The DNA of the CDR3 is TGTGCCAGCTCCGACCAGGGGTACGAGCAGTACTTC.

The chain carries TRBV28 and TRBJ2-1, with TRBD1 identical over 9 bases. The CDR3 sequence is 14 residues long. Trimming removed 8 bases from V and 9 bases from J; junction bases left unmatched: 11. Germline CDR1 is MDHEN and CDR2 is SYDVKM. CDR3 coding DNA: TGTGCCAGCGCCACAGGGGGCAAGTTGGGTGAGCAGTTCTTC. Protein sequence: CASATGGKLGEQFF.

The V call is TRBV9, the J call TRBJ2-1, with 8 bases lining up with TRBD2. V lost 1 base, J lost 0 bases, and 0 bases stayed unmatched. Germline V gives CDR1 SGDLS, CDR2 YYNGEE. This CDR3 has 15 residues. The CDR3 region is CASSVTSGSYNEQFF. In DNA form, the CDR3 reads TGTGCCAGCAGCGTAACTAGCGGCTCCTACAATGAGCAGTTCTTC. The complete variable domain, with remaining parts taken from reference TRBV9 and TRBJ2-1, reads DSGVTQTPKHLITATGQRVTLRCSPRSGDLSVYWYQQSLDQGLQFLIQYYNGEERAKGNILERFSAQQFPDLHSELNLSSLELGDSALYFCASSVTSGSYNEQFFGPGTRLTVL.

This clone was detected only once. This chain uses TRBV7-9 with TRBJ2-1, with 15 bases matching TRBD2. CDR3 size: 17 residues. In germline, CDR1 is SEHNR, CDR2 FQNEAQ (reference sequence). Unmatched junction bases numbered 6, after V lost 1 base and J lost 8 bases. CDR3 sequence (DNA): TGTGCCAGCAGCTTAGTATGGACTAGCGGGGGGGCGGATGAGCAGTTCTTC. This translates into CASSLVWTSGGADEQFF.

The CDR3 region is CASSQEQLAGGYEQYF. CDR3 nucleotides: TGTGCCAGCAGCCAAGAGCAACTAGCGGGAGGCTACGAGCAGTACTTC. V usage is TRBV4-2 and J usage is TRBJ2-7; 12 positions match TRBD2. Germline values: CDR1 LGHNA, CDR2 YNFKEQ. CDR3 size: 16 residues. The V gene end was trimmed by 0 bases and the J gene end by 3 bases; junction bases not matched to a gene: 3.

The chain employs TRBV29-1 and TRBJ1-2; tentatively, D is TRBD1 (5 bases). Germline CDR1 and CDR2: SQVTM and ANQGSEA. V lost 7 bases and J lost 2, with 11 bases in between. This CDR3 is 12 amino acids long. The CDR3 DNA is TGCAGCGCGGAAGGACACAACTATGGCTACACCTTC. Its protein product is CSAEGHNYGYTF.

This chain's CDR3 is CASSSRRDSSYEQYF. The CDR3 coding sequence is TGTGCCAGCAGCTCAAGGAGGGACAGTAGCTACGAGCAGTACTTC. V is TRBV5-6 and J is TRBJ2-7, with D perhaps matching TRBD1 (7 bases). Germline values: CDR1 SGHDT, CDR2 YYEEEE. The CDR3 has 15 amino acids. The V end lost 3 bases, the J end lost 3 bases, and 16 bases lay between the germline ends.

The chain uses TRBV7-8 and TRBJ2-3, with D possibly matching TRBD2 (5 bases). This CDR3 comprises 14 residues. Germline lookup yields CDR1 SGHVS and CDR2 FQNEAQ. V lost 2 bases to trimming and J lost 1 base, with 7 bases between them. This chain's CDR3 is CASSLLEGTDTQYF. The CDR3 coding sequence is TGTGCCAGCAGCTTATTGGAGGGCACAGATACGCAGTATTTT. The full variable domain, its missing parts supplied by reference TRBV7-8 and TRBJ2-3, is GAGVSQSPRYKVAKRGQDVALRCDPISGHVSLFWYQQALGQGPEFLTYFQNEAQLDKSGLPSDRFFAERPEGSVSTLKIQRTQQEDSAVYLCASSLLEGTDTQYFGPGTRLTVL.

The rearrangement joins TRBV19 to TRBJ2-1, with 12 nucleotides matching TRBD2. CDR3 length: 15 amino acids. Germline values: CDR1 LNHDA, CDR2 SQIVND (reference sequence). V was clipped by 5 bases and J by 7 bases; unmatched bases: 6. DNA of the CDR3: TGTGCCAGTAGTCCTCTAGCGGGAGGGCGAAATGAGCAGTTCTTC. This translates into CASSPLAGGRNEQFF.

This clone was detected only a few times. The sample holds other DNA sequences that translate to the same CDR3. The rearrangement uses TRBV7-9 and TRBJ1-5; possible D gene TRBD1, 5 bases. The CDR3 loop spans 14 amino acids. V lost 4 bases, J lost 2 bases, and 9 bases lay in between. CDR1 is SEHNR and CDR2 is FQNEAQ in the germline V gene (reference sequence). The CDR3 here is CASSSWGGNQPQHF. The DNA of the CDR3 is TGTGCCAGCAGCTCTTGGGGCGGCAATCAGCCCCAGCATTTT. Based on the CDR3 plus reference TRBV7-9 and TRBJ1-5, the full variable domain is DTGVSQNPRHKITKRGQNVTFRCDPISEHNRLYWYRQTLGQGPEFLTYFQNEAQLEKSRLLSDRFSAERPKGSFSTLEIQRTEQGDSAMYLCASSSWGGNQPQHFGDGTRLSIL.

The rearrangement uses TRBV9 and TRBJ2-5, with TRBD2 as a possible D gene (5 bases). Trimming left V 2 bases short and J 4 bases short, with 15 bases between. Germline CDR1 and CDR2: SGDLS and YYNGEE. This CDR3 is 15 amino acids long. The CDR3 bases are TGTGCCAGCAGCGTGGGTAGCGTGAGATCAGAGACCCAGTACTTC. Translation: CASSVGSVRSETQYF.

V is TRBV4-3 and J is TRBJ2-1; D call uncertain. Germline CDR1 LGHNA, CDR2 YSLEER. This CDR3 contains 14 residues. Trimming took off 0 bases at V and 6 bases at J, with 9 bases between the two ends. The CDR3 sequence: CASSQETVLNEQFF. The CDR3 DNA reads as TGCGCCAGCAGCCAAGAGACTGTCCTCAATGAGCAGTTCTTC.

CDR3 bases: TGTGCCAGCAGTCCTGGCGCCGGGAGTGCGAATACGCAGTATTTT. Its translation: CASSPGAGSANTQYF. The chain employs TRBV6-5 and TRBJ2-3; tentatively, D is TRBD2 (6 bases). Looked up from germline, CDR1 is MNHEY and CDR2 is SVGAGI. Trimming left V 5 bases short and J 7 bases short, with 19 bases between. The CDR3 has 15 residues.

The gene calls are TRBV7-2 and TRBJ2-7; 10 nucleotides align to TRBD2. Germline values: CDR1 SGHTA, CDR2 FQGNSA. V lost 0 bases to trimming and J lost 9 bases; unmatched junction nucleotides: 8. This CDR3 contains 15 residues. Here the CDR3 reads CASSLAPSGSGTQYF. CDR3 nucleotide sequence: TGTGCCAGCAGCTTAGCGCCTAGCGGGAGTGGAACGCAGTACTTC.

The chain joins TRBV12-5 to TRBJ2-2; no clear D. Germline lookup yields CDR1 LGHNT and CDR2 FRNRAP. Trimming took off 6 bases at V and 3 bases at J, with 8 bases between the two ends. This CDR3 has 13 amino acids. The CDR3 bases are TGTGCTAGTGGCCTACTCGACACCGGGGAGCTGTTTTTT. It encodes CASGLLDTGELFF.

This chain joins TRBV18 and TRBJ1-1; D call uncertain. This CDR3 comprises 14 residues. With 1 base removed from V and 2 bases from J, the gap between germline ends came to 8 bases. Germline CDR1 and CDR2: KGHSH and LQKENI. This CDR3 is CASSPLDSNTEAFF. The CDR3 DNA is TGTGCCAGCTCACCACTCGACTCCAACACTGAAGCTTTCTTT.

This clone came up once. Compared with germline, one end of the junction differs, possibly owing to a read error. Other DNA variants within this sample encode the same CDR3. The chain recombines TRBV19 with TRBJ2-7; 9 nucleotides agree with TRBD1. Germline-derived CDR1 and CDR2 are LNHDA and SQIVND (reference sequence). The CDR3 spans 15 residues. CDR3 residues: CASSTFRDRAYEQYF. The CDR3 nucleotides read TGTGCCAGTAGTACATTCCGGGACAGGGCCTATGAGCAGTACTTC.

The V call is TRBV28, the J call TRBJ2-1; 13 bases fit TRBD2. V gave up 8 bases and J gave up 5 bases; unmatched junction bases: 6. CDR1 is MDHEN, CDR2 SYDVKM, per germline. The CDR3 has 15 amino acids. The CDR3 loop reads CASLAGTSGNNEQFF. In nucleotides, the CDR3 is TGTGCCAGCCTTGCTGGGACTAGCGGGAACAATGAGCAGTTCTTC.

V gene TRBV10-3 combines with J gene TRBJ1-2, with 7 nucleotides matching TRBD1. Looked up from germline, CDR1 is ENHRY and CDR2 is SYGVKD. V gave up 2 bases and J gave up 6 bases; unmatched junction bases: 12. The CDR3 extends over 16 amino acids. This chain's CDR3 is CAISEPIFLTGNGYTF. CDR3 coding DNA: TGTGCCATCAGTGAGCCTATCTTTCTGACAGGGAATGGCTACACCTTC.

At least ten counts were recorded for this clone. This CDR3 reads CASSYSRDTQYF. Written as DNA, the CDR3 is TGTGCCAGCAGTTACTCGAGGGATACGCAGTATTTT. V gene TRBV6-5 combines with J gene TRBJ2-3; no reliable D call. The CDR3 is made up of 12 amino acids. Trimming cost V 0 bases and J 6 bases, with 4 bases left between them. Germline CDR1 and CDR2: MNHEY and SVGAGI.

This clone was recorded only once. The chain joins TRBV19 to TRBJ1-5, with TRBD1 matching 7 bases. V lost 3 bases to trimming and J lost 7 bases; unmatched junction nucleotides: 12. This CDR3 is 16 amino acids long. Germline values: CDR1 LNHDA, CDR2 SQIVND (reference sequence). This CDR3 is CASSMVTGASEQPQHF. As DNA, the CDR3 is TGTGCCAGTAGTATGGTAACAGGGGCCTCAGAACAGCCCCAGCATTTT.

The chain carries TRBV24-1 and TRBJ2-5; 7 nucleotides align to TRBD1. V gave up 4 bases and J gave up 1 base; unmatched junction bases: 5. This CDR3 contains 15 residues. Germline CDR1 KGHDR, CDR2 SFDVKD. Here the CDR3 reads CATSEIRTGQETQYF. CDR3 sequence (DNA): TGTGCCACCAGTGAGATTAGGACAGGCCAAGAGACCCAGTACTTC.

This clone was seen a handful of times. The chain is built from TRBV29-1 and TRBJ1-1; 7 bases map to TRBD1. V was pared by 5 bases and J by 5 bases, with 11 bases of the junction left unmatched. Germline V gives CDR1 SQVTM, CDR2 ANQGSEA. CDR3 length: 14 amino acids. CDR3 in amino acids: CSVPYPGGKTEAFF. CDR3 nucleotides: TGCAGCGTTCCCTATCCAGGGGGTAAGACTGAAGCTTTCTTT.

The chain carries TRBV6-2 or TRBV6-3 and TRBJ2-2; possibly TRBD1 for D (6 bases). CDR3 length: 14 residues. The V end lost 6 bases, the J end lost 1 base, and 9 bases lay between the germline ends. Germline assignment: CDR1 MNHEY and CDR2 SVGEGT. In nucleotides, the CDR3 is TGTGCCAGCAGCTGGACAGAGAACACCGGGGAGCTGTTTTTT. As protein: CASSWTENTGELFF.

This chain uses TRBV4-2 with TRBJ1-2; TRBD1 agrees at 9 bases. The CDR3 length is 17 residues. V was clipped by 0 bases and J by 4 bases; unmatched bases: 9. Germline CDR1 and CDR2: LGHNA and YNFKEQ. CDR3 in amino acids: CASSQDERTGDAYGYTF. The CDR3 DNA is TGTGCCAGCAGCCAAGATGAAAGGACAGGGGACGCCTATGGCTACACCTTC.

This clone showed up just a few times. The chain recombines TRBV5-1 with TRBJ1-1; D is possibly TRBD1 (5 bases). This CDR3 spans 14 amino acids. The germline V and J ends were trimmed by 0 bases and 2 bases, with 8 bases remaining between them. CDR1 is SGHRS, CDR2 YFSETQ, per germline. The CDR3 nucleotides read TGCGCCAGCAGCTTGGTCGGGGGAAACACTGAAGCTTTCTTT. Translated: CASSLVGGNTEAFF.